Below are 5 T cell receptor beta chains sequenced from a single sample in a study of somatic mutations in cytotoxic T cells in rheumatoid arthritis listed by TCRdb under 2017. Libraries came from the immunoSEQ multiplex PCR assay. The source is immuneACCESS, and TCRdb retained only in-frame sequences with V and J called. Part of the clones is not carried over; for the studies checked, unresolved V genes explain less than half of this, and the remainder is unexplained. The sample table contains approximately 3,000 clones; only one count was recorded for around 85% of them. Of the sample, 33% falls within the top ten clones. The sample consisted of CD8+ T cells sorted from blood. These receptors all come from a woman aged 55 to 70 with rheumatoid arthritis.

The sample holds one count of this clone. This sequence joins TRBV27 and TRBJ2-2; TRBD1 agrees at 9 bases. The CDR3 runs to 16 residues. The germline gives CDR1 MNHEY, CDR2 SMNVEV (reference sequence). V trimming: 4 bases; J trimming: 4 bases; junction bases outside the gene matches: 7. Written as DNA, the CDR3 is TGTGCCAGCAGTTATGGACAGGGGACCTCCACCGGGGAGCTGTTTTTT. It codes for CASSYGQGTSTGELFF.

This sequence joins TRBV7-6 and TRBJ2-2; 12 bases line up with TRBD2. CDR1 and CDR2 from the germline V gene are SGHVS and FNYEAQ. The CDR3 is 17 residues long. V shed 5 bases and J 5 bases; nucleotides not matched to a gene: 9. The CDR3 protein is CASSILAGGPLTGELFF. The CDR3 DNA is TGTGCCAGCAGCATACTAGCGGGGGGCCCCCTAACCGGGGAGCTGTTTTTT.

The CDR3 sequence: CASSRNREAGYEQYF. In DNA, the CDR3 is TGCGCCAGCAGCAGAAACAGGGAAGCAGGTTACGAGCAGTACTTC. The V gene is TRBV4-1, the J gene TRBJ2-7; tentative D call: TRBD1 (6 bases). The germline V gene encodes CDR1 MGHRA and CDR2 YSYEKL. Trimming removed 5 bases at V and 4 bases at J, with 18 bases between. This CDR3 is built from 15 residues.

The rearrangement joins TRBV4-3 to TRBJ2-5, with D perhaps TRBD2 (7 bases). Gene TRBJ2-7 matches the end of the DNA better, so the J call may be wrong. The CDR3 is made up of 16 amino acids. Per germline, CDR1 LGHNA and CDR2 YSLEER. CDR3 bases: TGCGCCAGCAGCCAAGATTTCCTACAGGGAGGGGACGAGCAGTACTTC. It specifies CASSQDFLQGGDEQYF.

The chain combines TRBV7-6 with TRBJ2-1; 12 bases match TRBD2. V was pared by 2 bases and J by 2 bases, with 4 bases of the junction left unmatched. The CDR3 extends over 17 amino acids. Germline V gene sequence: CDR1 SGHVS, CDR2 FNYEAQ. The CDR3 DNA sequence: TGTGCCAGCAGCTTATATCCTAGCGGGAGGGCCTACAATGAGCAGTTCTTC. Translation: CASSLYPSGRAYNEQFF.